This TCR beta chain was documented in a study of T cells in Graves' hyperthyroidism and ophthalmopathy. About this clonotype: Its target is not known.

TCR beta CDR3 regions were amplified from RNA transcripts. TCR CDR3 underwent first-round RT-PCR with the HTBI primer set. TCRdb reprocessed the multiplex PCR reads with MiXCR, giving one entry per CDR3 protein. The table lists more than 450,000 distinct CDR3 sequences, 15% to 20% of them singletons. Diagnostic assessment was based on clinical symptoms, serum thyroxine and TRAb, thyroid ultrasound and orbital computed tomography. The V end lost 6 bases, the J end lost 7 bases, and 22 bases lay between the germline ends. Germline CDR1 is LNHDA and CDR2 is SQIVND (reference sequence). This CDR3 is 15 amino acids long. Study-wide results and caveats: The model identified upcoming ophthalmopathy a median approximately six months ahead of onset. Most thyroid clonotypes with frequency above 0.001 were detected in blood.

The specimen was blood. This clonotype originated in a man between 35 and 55 years old with Graves' ophthalmopathy. V is TRBV19 and J is TRBJ2-7, with TRBD1 as a possible D gene (6 bases). CDR3 loop: CASRKSGTGTREQYF. The CDR3 DNA follows: TGTGCCAGTAGGAAGTCCGGCACAGGGACGAGGGAGCAGTACTTC. Variable domain in full (rest from reference TRBV19 and TRBJ2-7): DGGITQSPKYLFRKEGQNVTLSCEQNLNHDAMYWYRQDPGQGLRLIYYSQIVNDFQKGDIAEGYSVSREKKESFPLTVTSAQKNPTAFYLCASRKSGTGTREQYFGPGTRLTVT.